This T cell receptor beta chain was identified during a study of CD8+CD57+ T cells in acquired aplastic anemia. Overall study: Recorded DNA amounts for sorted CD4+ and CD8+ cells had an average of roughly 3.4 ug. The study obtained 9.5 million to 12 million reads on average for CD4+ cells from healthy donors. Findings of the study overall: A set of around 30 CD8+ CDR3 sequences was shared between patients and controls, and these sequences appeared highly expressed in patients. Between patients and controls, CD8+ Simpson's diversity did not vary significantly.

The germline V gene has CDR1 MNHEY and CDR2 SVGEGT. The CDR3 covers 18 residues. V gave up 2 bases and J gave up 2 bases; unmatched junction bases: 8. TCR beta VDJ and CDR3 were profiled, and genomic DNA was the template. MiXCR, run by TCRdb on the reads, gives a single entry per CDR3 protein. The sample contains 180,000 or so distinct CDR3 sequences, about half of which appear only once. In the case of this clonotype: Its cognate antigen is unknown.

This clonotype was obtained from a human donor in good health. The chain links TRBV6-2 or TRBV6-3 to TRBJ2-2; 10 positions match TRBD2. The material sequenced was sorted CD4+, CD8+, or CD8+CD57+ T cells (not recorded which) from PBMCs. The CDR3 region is CASSYPGSGRGNTGELFF. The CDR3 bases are TGTGCCAGCAGTTACCCTGGCAGCGGGAGGGGTAACACCGGGGAGCTGTTTTTT.